This TCR beta chain comes out of a study of PD-L1 blockade in urothelial cancer. There are 14 residues in the CDR3. V was shortened by 7 bases and J by 3 bases, with 12 bases between the two germline ends. Germline V lookup: CDR1 MNHGY, CDR2 SAAAGT. The sample holds a few counts of this clone. Sequencing was performed with immunoSEQ multiplex PCR; in TCRdb, only in-frame clones are kept and a portion is missing. There are a few hundred clones in the sample; roughly two fifths occur only once, and approximately 15% lies in the top ten. The V call is TRBV6-8, the J call TRBJ1-4, with a possible D match to TRBD1 (5 bases). Material: tumor tissue, obtained before atezolizumab (anti-PD-L1) treatment. This TCR was sampled from a man between 65 and 85 years old with urothelial cancer. In DNA form, the CDR3 reads TGTGCCAGCAATGAGGGGAGTCCTAATGAAAAACTGTTTTTT. Residues: CASNEGSPNEKLFF.